The clone carrying this T cell receptor beta chain has only a few counts. Its matching antigen is unknown. An Oncomine TCR Beta short-read assay was used to sequence the DNA from cultured CD4+ T cells. TCRdb redid the calling of the PCR reads with MiXCR, one entry per CDR3 protein. Here the sample spans 17,000 or so distinct CDR3 sequences, 43% being singletons. V lost 5 bases and J lost 4; bases outside the gene matches: 8. The CDR3 has 16 amino acids. The V gene's germline CDR1 is MNHNS and CDR2 SASEGT. Regarding treatment: approximately nine-day PBMC culture with coronavirus spike peptide pools or control peptides (ViraFEST assay). Expansion of antigen-specific T cells with peptide pools by ViraFEST preceded sequencing of TCRs. The data were taken from a study of vaccination and CD4 T cells after COVID-19. Study details: Following dose two, a median approximately 74 days (range 14 to 241) passed before post-vaccine samples were taken. Control wells got either CEFX epitopes, HIV-1 Nef peptides, or no peptide at all.

The chain is built from TRBV6-1 and TRBJ1-6; 7 bases map to TRBD1. Sequencing used CD4+ T cells from blood, cultured in vitro, obtained before SARS-CoV-2 vaccination. This sequence originates from a human donor who had recovered from COVID-19. CDR3 in amino acids: CASSNTGQAYNSPLHF. The DNA of the CDR3 is TGTGCCAGCAGTAACACCGGACAGGCATATAATTCACCCCTCCACTTT.